These T cell receptor beta chains were read from a single sample in a study of T cell repertoires in cytomegalovirus infection. MiXCR, run by TCRdb on the reads, gives a single entry per CDR3 protein. The data hold 200,000 to 300,000 distinct CDR3 sequences, with 9% to 15% observed a single time. Sequencing was performed on PBMCs. The receptors originated from a human donor in good health (CMV status not recorded). Some clones in this sample may be carry-over from other donors' samples. Both conserved end residues are part of each CDR3. The D gene is left open where the match is weak. Size tells how often a clone was seen (once, few, many) or the class of an expanded clone, and some rows leave it out.

V,size,J,D,length,CDR3,DNA
TRBV7-2,many,TRBJ1-2,NA,14,CASTRPGAPHGYTF,TGTGCCAGCACACGCCCGGGCGCCCCGCATGGCTACACCTTC
TRBV6-2/TRBV6-3,many,TRBJ2-3,NA,15,CASSYERLQSGTQYF,TGTGCCAGCAGTTACGAAAGACTCCAGTCCGGGACGCAGTATTTT
TRBV19,many,TRBJ1-1,NA,13,CASSSTGNTEAFF,TGTGCCAGTAGCTCGACAGGGAACACTGAAGCTTTCTTT
TRBV28,few,TRBJ2-7,NA,15,CASSQELGVSYEQYF,TGTGCCAGCAGCCAGGAGCTGGGGGTATCCTACGAGCAGTACTTC
TRBV12-3/TRBV12-4,many,TRBJ2-4,NA,15,CASSFPPGPKNIQYF,TGTGCCAGCAGTTTCCCCCCAGGCCCCAAAAACATTCAGTACTTC
TRBV27,NA,TRBJ2-3,NA,14,CASSRRTDTDTQYF,TGTGCCAGCAGTCGTAGGACAGATACAGATACGCAGTATTTT
TRBV7-2,NA,TRBJ2-6,NA,16,CASSSTGISGANVLTF,TGTGCCAGCAGTTCGACAGGCATCTCTGGGGCCAACGTCCTGACTTTC
TRBV11-3,NA,TRBJ1-1,NA,13,CASSRGDPGLAFF,TGTGCCAGCAGCCGGGGGGACCCCGGACTAGCTTTCTTT
TRBV7-2,many,TRBJ2-3,TRBD2,17,CASSSASGGVSTDTQYF,TGTGCCAGCAGCTCCGCTAGCGGGGGGGTTAGCACAGATACGCAGTATTTT
TRBV19,many,TRBJ1-1,NA,14,CATNPTGQNTEAFF,TGTGCCACTAACCCGACAGGACAGAACACTGAAGCTTTCTTT
TRBV28,many,TRBJ1-3,NA,15,CASSEGRISGNTIYF,TGTGCCAGCAGTGAGGGACGGATCTCTGGAAACACCATATATTTT
TRBV7-2,many,TRBJ2-2,TRBD1,15,CASSRTGGYTGELFF,TGTGCCAGCAGCCGGACAGGGGGCTACACCGGGGAGCTGTTTTTT
TRBV7-9,many,TRBJ1-1,NA,15,CASSSTQLSGGEAFF,TGTGCCAGCAGCTCAACACAATTGTCCGGGGGTGAAGCTTTCTTT
TRBV6-2/TRBV6-3,many,TRBJ1-6,TRBD1,17,CASSSPGQGGGGSPLHF,TGTGCCAGCAGTTCCCCAGGACAGGGCGGAGGAGGATCACCCCTCCACTTT
TRBV7-2,many,TRBJ2-5,TRBD2,15,CASSLEASGEETQYF,TGTGCCAGCAGCTTAGAGGCTAGCGGGGAAGAGACCCAGTACTTC
TRBV7-2,many,TRBJ2-2,NA,16,CASSLLMPKNTGELFF,TGTGCCAGCAGCTTACTGATGCCTAAGAACACCGGGGAGCTGTTTTTT
TRBV7-2,many,TRBJ1-5,NA,15,CASSLRHKSNQPQHF,TGTGCCAGCAGCTTACGGCACAAGAGCAATCAGCCCCAGCATTTT
TRBV19,few,TRBJ2-3,TRBD2,16,CASSTGRGLAIDTQYF,TGTGCCAGTAGTACTGGACGGGGACTAGCGATTGATACGCAGTATTTT
TRBV6-2/TRBV6-3,many,TRBJ1-1,NA,14,CASSLRDPFTEAFF,TGTGCCAGCAGTCTCCGGGACCCTTTCACTGAAGCTTTCTTT
TRBV29-1,few,TRBJ2-1,NA,14,CSVEDLAKRNEQFF,TGCAGCGTTGAAGATCTCGCCAAGCGGAATGAGCAGTTCTTC
TRBV7-2,many,TRBJ1-1,NA,15,CASSPATGRNTEAFF,TGTGCCAGCAGCCCGGCGACAGGCCGGAACACTGAAGCTTTCTTT
TRBV28,many,TRBJ1-2,TRBD1,14,CASSPPRGYYGYTF,TGTGCCAGCAGTCCCCCCAGGGGGTACTATGGCTACACCTTC
TRBV6-1,many,TRBJ1-1,NA,17,CASNGAKETILNTEAFF,TGTGCCAGCAACGGGGCTAAGGAGACCATCCTGAACACTGAAGCTTTCTTT
TRBV7-9,NA,TRBJ1-1,TRBD1,18,CASRLSFGSTGAGTEAFF,TGTGCCAGCAGACTCTCTTTTGGTTCCACAGGGGCTGGGACTGAAGCTTTCTTT
TRBV29-1,NA,TRBJ1-1,NA,13,CSVAHSLNTEAFF,TGCAGCGTTGCACACAGCCTGAACACTGAAGCTTTCTTT
TRBV19,NA,TRBJ2-7,NA,13,CASSFLSSYEQYF,TGTGCCAGTAGCTTTCTAAGCTCCTACGAGCAGTACTTC
TRBV6-7,NA,TRBJ2-3,NA,15,CASSPLAPSTDTQYF,TGTGCCAGCAGTCCCCTAGCCCCGTCCACAGATACGCAGTATTTT
TRBV27,few,TRBJ1-2,TRBD1,15,CASSLSGTGKRGYTF,TGTGCCAGCAGTTTATCAGGGACAGGGAAGCGCGGCTACACCTTC
TRBV5-5,NA,TRBJ1-1,NA,14,CAGSLAVGNTEAFF,TGTGCCGGCAGCTTGGCGGTTGGGAACACTGAAGCTTTCTTT
TRBV20-1,many,TRBJ2-4,NA,14,CSARAGGRGDIQYF,TGCAGTGCTAGAGCCGGCGGCAGGGGTGACATTCAGTACTTC
TRBV11-1,many,TRBJ2-7,NA,13,CASSLDRVYEQYF,TGTGCCAGCAGCTTGGACCGGGTCTACGAGCAGTACTTC
TRBV2,NA,TRBJ2-1,TRBD1,14,CASMWDSSYNEQFF,TGTGCCAGCATGTGGGACAGCTCCTACAATGAGCAGTTCTTC
TRBV5-1,NA,TRBJ2-7,TRBD1,16,CASSLVGTGPPYEQYF,TGCGCCAGCAGCTTGGTAGGGACAGGGCCCCCTTACGAGCAGTACTTC
TRBV5-1,many,TRBJ1-1,NA,13,CASSLGQISEAFF,TGCGCCAGCAGCTTGGGTCAAATCTCTGAAGCTTTCTTT
TRBV28,NA,TRBJ1-4,TRBD1,15,CAITPTTGIPEKLFF,TGTGCCATTACTCCGACGACAGGGATCCCAGAAAAACTGTTTTTT
TRBV5-6,NA,TRBJ1-4,NA,17,CASSSGENSATNEKLFF,TGTGCCAGCAGCTCTGGGGAAAACAGTGCAACTAATGAAAAACTGTTTTTT
TRBV19,NA,TRBJ2-5,NA,15,CASSIDLGVQETQYF,TGTGCCAGTAGTATAGATCTGGGGGTCCAAGAGACCCAGTACTTC
TRBV19,few,TRBJ1-5,NA,16,CASSIYSGESNQPQHF,TGTGCCAGTAGTATATATTCGGGAGAGAGCAATCAGCCCCAGCATTTT
TRBV6-2/TRBV6-3,many,TRBJ2-3,NA,12,CASRGGQDTQYF,TGTGCCAGCAGAGGAGGTCAAGATACGCAGTATTTT
TRBV7-3,NA,TRBJ2-2,NA,18,CASSLSVAGWENTGELFF,TGTGCCAGCAGCTTAAGTGTGGCGGGTTGGGAGAACACCGGGGAGCTGTTTTTT
TRBV30,NA,TRBJ2-2,NA,16,CAQGGDYLLNTGELFF,TGTGCCCAAGGGGGGGACTACCTACTGAACACCGGGGAGCTGTTTTTT
TRBV7-9,many,TRBJ2-1,NA,14,CASSLTGSYNEQFF,TGTGCCAGCAGCTTAACCGGGTCCTACAATGAGCAGTTCTTC
TRBV7-9,many,TRBJ1-2,NA,13,CASSLIGEDGYTF,TGTGCCAGCAGCTTAATAGGAGAGGATGGCTACACCTTC
TRBV5-1,few,TRBJ2-1,NA,15,CASSLVGGGDNEQFF,TGCGCCAGCAGCTTGGTTGGAGGGGGGGACAATGAGCAGTTCTTC
TRBV19,few,TRBJ1-5,TRBD1,16,CASSIVGQARNQPQHF,TGTGCCAGTAGTATAGTAGGACAGGCGCGAAATCAGCCCCAGCATTTT
TRBV7-4,many,TRBJ2-3,NA,16,CASSLDQRAFTDTQYF,TGTGCCAGCAGCCTAGACCAGCGGGCCTTCACAGATACGCAGTATTTT
TRBV7-2,many,TRBJ2-7,NA,16,CASTPGGGVYSYEQYF,TGTGCCAGCACCCCCGGAGGGGGGGTATACTCCTACGAGCAGTACTTC
TRBV28,many,TRBJ2-5,NA,13,CASSFWAQETQYF,TGTGCCAGCAGTTTCTGGGCACAAGAGACCCAGTACTTC
TRBV7-2,many,TRBJ1-1,TRBD1,13,CASSLRQGDKAFF,TGTGCCAGCAGCCTTCGACAGGGCGACAAAGCTTTCTTT
TRBV19,many,TRBJ2-1,TRBD2,19,CASSTWDTLAGGSYNEQFF,TGTGCCAGTAGTACTTGGGACACTCTAGCGGGGGGTTCCTACAATGAGCAGTTCTTC
TRBV20-1,few,TRBJ1-1,TRBD1,13,CSAGQGARTEAFF,TGCAGTGCCGGACAGGGGGCGCGAACTGAAGCTTTCTTT
TRBV20-1,NA,TRBJ2-4,TRBD2,15,CSAYAGAGAENIQYF,TGCAGTGCTTACGCTGGGGCGGGAGCGGAAAACATTCAGTACTTC
TRBV20-1,many,TRBJ2-7,TRBD1,11,CSAGQGNEQYF,TGCAGTGCGGGACAGGGCAACGAGCAGTACTTC
TRBV14,few,TRBJ2-2,NA,13,CASSQGSPGELFF,TGTGCCAGCAGCCAGGGGAGTCCCGGGGAGCTGTTTTTT
TRBV4-1,few,TRBJ2-4,TRBD2,16,CASSQDLGLAAGIQYF,TGCGCCAGCAGCCAAGATCTTGGACTAGCGGCCGGCATTCAGTACTTC
TRBV7-2,many,TRBJ1-1,NA,16,CASSIFQGVGNTEAFF,TGTGCCAGCAGCATTTTTCAGGGAGTCGGTAACACTGAAGCTTTCTTT
TRBV7-3,few,TRBJ1-1,NA,16,CASSLGGGGQTAEAFF,TGTGCCAGCAGCTTAGGAGGGGGAGGACAGACTGCTGAAGCTTTCTTT
TRBV2,many,TRBJ1-5,NA,14,CASSGQSAPGPQHF,TGTGCCAGCAGTGGACAGTCCGCTCCGGGGCCCCAGCATTTT
TRBV20-1,NA,TRBJ2-3,TRBD2,14,CSASPGLDGDTQYF,TGCAGTGCTAGCCCCGGACTAGACGGGGATACGCAGTATTTT
TRBV30,few,TRBJ2-2,TRBD1,17,CAWSLNRGLSRTGELFF,TGTGCCTGGAGTTTGAACAGGGGGTTAAGTCGCACCGGGGAGCTGTTTTTT